This T cell receptor beta chain emerged from a study of blood T cell repertoires in COVID-19. The wider study: Spain, Italy and the United States supplied samples that represented acute and convalescent COVID-19. Nucleic acid was either cDNA or gDNA, and it came from T cells, B-cell-depleted T cells, or PBMCs.

The V and J ends lost 5 bases and 3 bases respectively, with 5 bases between them. The CDR3 has 11 residues. The V gene's germline CDR1 is PRHDT and CDR2 FYEKMQ (reference sequence). The authors' processing: From reference gene primer amplification, estimates of nucleated cell counts were derived. TCRdb's copy holds only in-frame clones and misses some; the assay was immunoSEQ multiplex PCR. The D gene and trimming were derived from the DNA, and the V and J assignments and clone size from that table. Of around 180,000 clones in the sample, approximately 80% were seen once. The TCR comes from a human donor in a cohort sampled during active COVID-19. The chain combines TRBV13 with TRBJ2-7, with D unresolved. Sequencing was done on a sample of peripheral blood. The CDR3 DNA is TGTGCCAGCAGCCTTTACTACGAGCAGTACTTC. It encodes CASSLYYEQYF.